This T cell receptor (beta chain) comes out of a study of T cells in localized non-small cell lung cancer. General study points: Tumor showed lower T cell clonality than uninvolved adjacent lung, where it was highest.

This clone appeared once. Antigen specificity is unknown. CDR1 and CDR2 (germline): SGHRS, YFSETQ. Trimming removed 4 bases at V and 0 bases at J, with 10 bases between. CDR3 size: 15 residues. Clones were sequenced by immunoSEQ multiplex PCR, and TCRdb holds only the in-frame ones, with some missing. The repertoire holds tens of thousands of clones, with 75% to 90% as singletons. The sequence derives from a woman aged 40 to 75 with stage I lung adenocarcinoma. The V and J genes are TRBV5-1 and TRBJ2-2; D remains ambiguous. The material was peripheral blood, obtained before any cancer treatment. The CDR3 DNA sequence: TGCGCCAGCAGCAGGACGGATCCGAACACCGGGGAGCTGTTTTTT. It encodes CASSRTDPNTGELFF.